The T cell receptor (beta chain) described here comes from a study of vaccination effects on CD4 cells after COVID-19. Assay: immunoSEQ multiplex PCR; the TCRdb copy retains only in-frame clones and omits some. The data show 7,500 to 10,000 clones, with about 75% seen just once and approximately 11% held by the top ten. Subsequent to ten to eleven days of culture, CD4+ T cells were isolated. Every participant took two doses of the BNT162b2 or mRNA-1273 vaccine. The CDR3 extends over 14 amino acids. V was shortened by 1 base and J by 0 bases, with 7 bases between the two germline ends. Germline V CDR1 and CDR2: LGHDT, YNNKEL (reference sequence). Turning to this clone: What it recognizes is unknown.

The material was CD4+ T cells from PBMCs cultured without peptide, obtained after COVID-19 vaccination. The rearrangement uses TRBV3-1 (or the pseudogene TRBV3-2) and TRBJ2-7; D ambiguous. This sequence was found in a human donor who received a COVID-19 vaccine. CDR3 DNA: TGTGCCAGCAGCCAAGGTCGGAGCTCCTACGAGCAGTACTTC. Translating gives CASSQGRSSYEQYF.